The 3 T cell receptor beta chains given below trace back to one sample, sequenced in a study of STAT5B mutations in CD4+ large granular lymphocyte leukemia. Profiling relied on immunoSEQ multiplex PCR, and the TCRdb table lists in-frame clones only, not all of them. This table has tens of thousands of clones, 81% appearing once. The sample comprised CD4+ T cells from blood buffy coats. The receptors were sampled from a human donor in good health.

This clone showed up just once. The J gene is TRBJ2-3, the V gene TRBV9; D is undetermined. Germline V lookup: CDR1 SGDLS, CDR2 YYNGEE. V lost 0 bases, J lost 3 bases, and 11 bases lay in between. The CDR3 is 15 residues long. This CDR3 is CASSVGSRATDTQYF. CDR3 nucleotide sequence: TGTGCCAGCAGCGTAGGGAGTAGGGCGACAGATACGCAGTATTTT.

The chain joins TRBV18 to TRBJ2-7; TRBD1 or TRBD2 may be the D gene (5 bases each). V was clipped by 5 bases and J by 5 bases, with 16 bases between them. Per the germline V gene, CDR1 is KGHSH and CDR2 is LQKENI. The CDR3 is 14 amino acids. CDR3 bases: TGTGCCAGCTCAGCCGGGACGGGAACTAACGAGCAGTACTTC. This sequence encodes CASSAGTGTNEQYF. Filled out from reference TRBV18 and TRBJ2-7, the complete variable domain reads NAGVMQNPRHLVRRRGQEARLRCSPMKGHSHVYWYRQLPEEGLKFMVYLQKENIIDESGMPKERFSAEFPKEGPSILRIQQVVRGDSAAYFCASSAGTGTNEQYFGPGTRLTVT.

This clone was observed a few times. The rearrangement links TRBV2 to TRBJ1-5; D is uncertain. From germline, CDR1 is SNHLY and CDR2 FYNNEI. Trimming shortened V by 7 bases and J by 0 bases, and 16 bases separated the two germline ends. CDR3 length: 16 residues. The CDR3 DNA is TGTGCCAGCATGGCGGCCCCCGGTTATAGCAATCAGCCCCAGCATTTT. Residues: CASMAAPGYSNQPQHF. The variable domain in full, completed from reference TRBV2 and TRBJ1-5, reads EPEVTQTPSHQVTQMGQEVILRCVPISNHLYFYWYRQILGQKVEFLVSFYNNEISEKSEIFDDQFSVERPDGSNFTLKIRSTKLEDSAMYFCASMAAPGYSNQPQHFGDGTRLSIL.